The 31 T cell receptor beta chains reported below all come from one sample, sequenced in a study of T cells in pancreatic ductal adenocarcinoma. No neoadjuvant therapy was given to the selected pancreatic ductal adenocarcinoma patients before their surgery. The repertoire was sequenced with immunoSEQ multiplex PCR; TCRdb's copy has only in-frame clones and lacks some. The profile shows 100,000 or so clones, about 96% of them singletons. What was sequenced was PBMCs. These receptors were obtained from a human donor with pancreatic ductal adenocarcinoma.

This chain uses TRBV11-3 with TRBJ2-3; TRBD2 aligns across 8 bases. The CDR3 is 15 residues long. Germline V CDR1 and CDR2: SGHNT, YENEEA. The V gene end was trimmed by 5 bases and the J gene end by 4 bases; junction bases not matched to a gene: 8. The CDR3 reads CASSPGGVAADTQYF. The CDR3 DNA is TGTGCCAGCAGCCCCGGGGGGGTAGCGGCAGATACGCAGTATTTT.

This clone was detected only once. The chain carries TRBV5-4 and TRBJ2-5; D is perhaps TRBD2 (7 bases). Germline lookup yields CDR1 SGHNT and CDR2 YYREEE (reference sequence). Deletions cut 1 base from V and 5 bases from J, with 12 bases between. The CDR3 spans 14 residues. CDR3 in amino acids: CASSLRGAKETQYF. In DNA, the CDR3 is TGTGCCAGCAGCTTGCGGGGGGCGAAGGAGACCCAGTACTTC.

The rearrangement links TRBV6-5 to TRBJ2-5, with D maybe TRBD1 (6 bases). The CDR3 consists of 15 residues. Between the trimmed V and J ends, which lost 5 bases and 7 bases, there was a span of 20 bases. The germline gives CDR1 MNHEY, CDR2 SVGAGI. The CDR3 nucleotides read TGTGCCAGCAGTCTCGAAGGGGGAGTGGTCGCGACCCAGTACTTC. The encoded protein is CASSLEGGVVATQYF.

Details on this clone: Other DNA sequences of this sample code for an identical CDR3. The chain uses TRBV19 and TRBJ2-2; TRBD2 aligns across 9 bases. V was pared by 2 bases and J by 5 bases, with 0 bases of the junction left unmatched. CDR3 length: 14 residues. Per germline, CDR1 LNHDA and CDR2 SQIVND (reference sequence). CDR3 DNA sequence: TGTGCCAGTAGTATAACTAGCGGGACCGGGGAGCTGTTTTTT. Protein product: CASSITSGTGELFF.

The CDR3: CASTNLNREQPQHF. CDR3 nucleotide sequence: TGTGCCAGTACAAACTTGAACAGGGAACAGCCCCAGCATTTT. This chain joins TRBV19 and TRBJ1-5, with D tentatively TRBD1 (6 bases). The germline gives CDR1 LNHDA, CDR2 SQIVND (reference sequence). V was cut by 7 bases and J by 7 bases, with 17 bases left in between. The CDR3 spans 14 residues.

The chain combines TRBV5-1 with TRBJ1-2, with 7 nucleotides matching TRBD1. The J segment lost 7 bases and the V segment lost 4 bases, leaving 10 bases of the junction unmatched. Germline loops: CDR1 SGHRS, CDR2 YFSETQ. CDR3 length: 14 residues. The CDR3 protein is CASSPRDSPSGYTF. The CDR3, as DNA: TGCGCCAGCAGCCCCCGGGACAGCCCTTCTGGCTACACCTTC.

This chain joins TRBV7-6 and TRBJ2-7, with D possibly being TRBD1 (6 bases). The CDR3 contains 13 residues. The V gene's germline CDR1 is SGHVS and CDR2 FNYEAQ. Deletions cut 5 bases from V and 7 bases from J, with 15 bases between. The CDR3 spells CASSPTGFLEQYF. The CDR3 nucleotides are TGTGCCAGCAGCCCCACAGGGTTCTTGGAGCAGTACTTC.

This rearrangement joins TRBV7-9 to TRBJ2-3; D unresolved. Germline V gene data show CDR1 as SEHNR and CDR2 as FQNEAQ (reference sequence). V lost 5 bases and J 0 bases, leaving 6 bases between the germline ends. The CDR3 is made up of 13 amino acids. In DNA, the CDR3 is TGTGCCAGCAGCCCCACTAGCACAGATACGCAGTATTTT. This translates into CASSPTSTDTQYF.

V and J are TRBV7-2 and TRBJ2-2; 7 nucleotides align to TRBD2. The trim removed 7 bases at V and 1 base at J, leaving 3 bases unmatched. Germline V gives CDR1 SGHTA, CDR2 FQGNSA. This CDR3 contains 14 residues. CDR3 DNA sequence: TGTGCCAGCACCAGGACTAGGAACACCGGGGAGCTGTTTTTT. Translated: CASTRTRNTGELFF. Full variable domain (outside the CDR3, taken from reference TRBV7-2 and TRBJ2-2): GAGVSQSPSNKVTEKGKDVELRCDPISGHTALYWYRQSLGQGLEFLIYFQGNSAPDKSGLPSDRFSAERTGGSVSTLTIQRTQQEDSAVYLCASTRTRNTGELFFGEGSRLTVL.

This sequence joins TRBV6-5 and TRBJ2-1; TRBD2 might be the D (5 bases). Germline values: CDR1 MNHEY, CDR2 SVGAGI. Trimming took off 0 bases at V and 0 bases at J, with 9 bases between the two ends. The CDR3 loop spans 16 amino acids. The chain's CDR3 is CASSYSSGSSYNEQFF. The CDR3 nucleotides read TGTGCCAGCAGTTACTCGTCTGGGAGCTCCTACAATGAGCAGTTCTTC.

The chain uses TRBV7-5 and TRBJ2-7; the DNA was not used to check the table's D call, TRBD1. TRBV7-5 is reported as a pseudogene. This CDR3 is built from 12 residues. The CDR3 DNA sequence: TGTGTCATAGTGAGGGGGCGAATTGAGCAGTACTTC. Translated, it gives CVIVRGRIEQYF.

This chain connects TRBV18 to TRBJ2-1; TRBD2 matches 9 bases. Germline trimming cut 0 bases from V and 6 bases from J; bases unmatched to any gene: 6. Germline lookup yields CDR1 KGHSH and CDR2 LQKENI. CDR3 length: 16 amino acids. The CDR3 nucleotides read TGTGCCAGCTCACCACCCGGGACTAGCAGGTCCAATGAGCAGTTCTTC. Translation gives CASSPPGTSRSNEQFF.

This chain joins TRBV28 and TRBJ1-2, with D hard to call. The CDR3 loop spans 17 amino acids. Germline V CDR1 and CDR2: MDHEN, SYDVKM. V shed 3 bases and J shed 0 bases, with 17 bases lying between them. The chain's CDR3 is CASSLVGGQSTNYGYTF. In nucleotides, the CDR3 is TGTGCCAGCAGTTTGGTTGGCGGGCAGTCAACTAACTATGGCTACACCTTC.

The rearrangement uses TRBV18 and TRBJ2-5; TRBD1 matches at 9 bases. Germline CDR1 is KGHSH and CDR2 is LQKENI. This CDR3 comprises 14 residues. The V gene end was trimmed by 3 bases and the J gene end by 2 bases; junction bases not matched to a gene: 1. CDR3 sequence (DNA): TGTGCCAGCTCACCGGGGACAGGGCAAGAGACCCAGTACTTC. This gives the protein CASSPGTGQETQYF.

The chain couples TRBV28 to TRBJ2-1; maybe TRBD2 (6 bases). Germline CDR1 and CDR2: MDHEN and SYDVKM. CDR3 size: 14 residues. V was shortened by 4 bases and J by 6 bases, with 13 bases between the two germline ends. CDR3 DNA: TGTGCCAGCAGTTCAGCGGGTGTCCCCAATGAGCAGTTCTTC. It translates to CASSSAGVPNEQFF.

The gene calls are TRBV19 and TRBJ2-2; maybe TRBD1 (5 bases). The germline gives CDR1 LNHDA, CDR2 SQIVND (reference sequence). V was shortened by 7 bases and J by 4 bases, with 13 bases between the two germline ends. The CDR3 has 14 residues. The CDR3 protein is CASTVGAVTGELFF. Here the CDR3 DNA reads TGTGCCAGTACGGTAGGGGCGGTCACCGGGGAGCTGTTTTTT.

The chain is built from TRBV6-5 and TRBJ2-7, with D perhaps TRBD2 (6 bases). CDR1 and CDR2 (germline): MNHEY, SVGAGI. CDR3 length equals 15 residues. Trimming removed 0 bases at V and 8 bases at J, with 17 bases between. The CDR3 nucleotides read TGTGCCAGCAGTTACTCTAGTAGCGGACCTAGGCAGCAGTACTTC. This gives the protein CASSYSSSGPRQQYF.

J is TRBJ2-2 and V is TRBV30, with D possibly matching TRBD1 (5 bases). V was trimmed by 0 bases and J by 3 bases, leaving 5 bases between them. Germline V CDR1 and CDR2: GTSNPN, SVGIG (reference sequence). The CDR3 extends over 13 amino acids. The CDR3 DNA follows: TGTGCCTGGAGTGTACAGGACACCGGGGAGCTGTTTTTT. Translating it yields CAWSVQDTGELFF.

The rearrangement uses TRBV2 and TRBJ2-5; D is possibly TRBD2 (7 bases). The CDR3 runs to 15 residues. Trimming stripped 7 bases from V and 4 bases from J, with 19 bases between. Germline values: CDR1 SNHLY, CDR2 FYNNEI. CDR3 nucleotides: TGTGCCAGCAACCAGACTAGCAGGGGTTCAGAGACCCAGTACTTC. It encodes CASNQTSRGSETQYF. Full variable domain (rest looked up from reference TRBV2 and TRBJ2-5): EPEVTQTPSHQVTQMGQEVILRCVPISNHLYFYWYRQILGQKVEFLVSFYNNEISEKSEIFDDQFSVERPDGSNFTLKIRSTKLEDSAMYFCASNQTSRGSETQYFGPGTRLLVL.

This clone was detected once. The chain recombines TRBV6-5 with TRBJ1-1; D unresolved. There are 13 residues in the CDR3. CDR1 is MNHEY, CDR2 SVGAGI, per germline. V lost 1 base to trimming and J lost 8 bases, with 11 bases between them. CDR3 amino acids: CASSYYLAAEAFF. The CDR3 DNA follows: TGTGCCAGCAGTTACTATTTGGCGGCCGAAGCTTTCTTT.

The V call is TRBV11-2, the J call TRBJ1-3; D unresolved. The germline V gene has CDR1 SGHAT and CDR2 FQNNGV. Deletions cut 3 bases from V and 0 bases from J, with 9 bases between. The CDR3 has 15 residues. CDR3 bases: TGTGCCAGCAGCTTGGGCAGGCTCTCTGGAAACACCATATATTTT. Translation gives CASSLGRLSGNTIYF.

J is TRBJ1-1 and V is TRBV28; D possibly corresponds to TRBD1 (5 bases). Trimming removed 3 bases from V and 3 bases from J, with 8 bases in between. This CDR3 region has 13 residues. Germline CDR1 reads MDHEN; CDR2 reads SYDVKM. The CDR3 DNA follows: TGTGCCAGCAGTTTTCAGGGTCACACTGAAGCTTTCTTT. Residues: CASSFQGHTEAFF.

V gene TRBV20-1 combines with J gene TRBJ1-1; no clear D. Germline CDR1 DFQATT, CDR2 SNEGSKA (reference sequence). The V gene lost 4 bases and the J gene lost 5 bases, with 8 bases spanning the gap. This CDR3 spans 11 amino acids. The CDR3 is CSATRITEAFF. DNA of the CDR3: TGCAGTGCTACCAGGATAACTGAAGCTTTCTTT.

The chain recombines TRBV6-6 with TRBJ2-3; 7 nucleotides align to TRBD2. The CDR3 is 14 amino acids. Germline V gene sequence: CDR1 MNHNY, CDR2 SVGAGI (reference sequence). The trim removed 4 bases at V and 6 bases at J, leaving 7 bases unmatched. CDR3 residues: CASSLGGSDDTQYF. The CDR3 nucleotides are TGTGCCAGCAGTTTGGGCGGGAGTGACGATACGCAGTATTTT.

This clone came up once. The chain couples TRBV27 to TRBJ2-2; perhaps TRBD1 as D (5 bases). Germline assignment: CDR1 MNHEY and CDR2 SMNVEV (reference sequence). The CDR3 runs 12 residues. Trimming shortened V by 11 bases and J by 7 bases, and 14 bases separated the two germline ends. The CDR3 is CAARTRVGELFF. DNA of the CDR3: TGTGCCGCACGAACCAGGGTCGGGGAGCTGTTTTTT.

The V gene is TRBV29-1, the J gene TRBJ2-3, with TRBD2 identical over 13 bases. This CDR3 contains 15 residues. Germline V lookup: CDR1 SQVTM, CDR2 ANQGSEA. After removal of 2 bases from V and 5 bases from J, the junction contained 4 bases not matched to a gene. The CDR3 DNA is TGCAGCGTTGAACAACTAGCGGGAGGGCGAGATACGCAGTATTTT. This encodes CSVEQLAGGRDTQYF.

This clone was picked up one time. The chain employs TRBV18 and TRBJ2-5; 8 bases agree with TRBD2. Germline V lookup: CDR1 KGHSH, CDR2 LQKENI. The CDR3 sequence is 18 residues long. V shed 2 bases, J shed 5 bases, and the junction held 16 bases outside the gene matches. The CDR3 bases are TGTGCCAGCTCACCAGGTGCATTGCAGCGGGAGAAGGATGAGACCCAGTACTTC. Protein sequence: CASSPGALQREKDETQYF.

J is TRBJ2-3 and V is TRBV5-1; a possible D gene is TRBD2 (6 bases). Germline V gives CDR1 SGHRS, CDR2 YFSETQ. V shed 6 bases and J shed 2 bases, with 16 bases lying between them. This CDR3 is built from 15 residues. The CDR3 bases are TGCGCCAGCACACTGAAGGGCGGGAACACAGATACGCAGTATTTT. This gives the protein CASTLKGGNTDTQYF. Looking up the rest from reference TRBV5-1 and TRBJ2-3 gives the full variable domain: KAGVTQTPRYLIKTRGQQVTLSCSPISGHRSVSWYQQTPGQGLQFLFEYFSETQRNKGNFPGRFSGRQFSNSRSEMNVSTLELGDSALYLCASTLKGGNTDTQYFGPGTRLTVL.

The J gene is TRBJ1-1, the V gene TRBV6-5; D remains ambiguous. Between the trimmed V and J ends, which lost 6 bases and 3 bases, there was a span of 14 bases. This CDR3 has 14 residues. In germline, CDR1 is MNHEY, CDR2 SVGAGI. The CDR3 DNA sequence: TGTGCCAGCAGAACAAACGGGGTGTACACTGAAGCTTTCTTT. Amino acids: CASRTNGVYTEAFF.

The rearrangement links TRBV5-1 to TRBJ2-7; 8 bases are shared with TRBD2. The germline V gene encodes CDR1 SGHRS and CDR2 YFSETQ. This CDR3 is built from 15 residues. With V trimmed by 2 bases and J by 4 bases, 8 bases remained unmatched. This CDR3 reads CASSFGTGGFYEQYF. The CDR3 DNA reads as TGCGCCAGCAGCTTCGGAACGGGAGGGTTTTACGAGCAGTACTTC.

The rearrangement links TRBV7-3 to TRBJ2-7; 8 bases line up with TRBD2. V was clipped by 5 bases and J by 1 base; unmatched bases: 4. Germline CDR1 and CDR2: SGHTA and FQGTGA. The CDR3 contains 14 residues. The CDR3 here is CASSPSGYSYEQYF. In DNA form, the CDR3 reads TGTGCCAGCAGCCCTAGCGGGTATTCCTACGAGCAGTACTTC.